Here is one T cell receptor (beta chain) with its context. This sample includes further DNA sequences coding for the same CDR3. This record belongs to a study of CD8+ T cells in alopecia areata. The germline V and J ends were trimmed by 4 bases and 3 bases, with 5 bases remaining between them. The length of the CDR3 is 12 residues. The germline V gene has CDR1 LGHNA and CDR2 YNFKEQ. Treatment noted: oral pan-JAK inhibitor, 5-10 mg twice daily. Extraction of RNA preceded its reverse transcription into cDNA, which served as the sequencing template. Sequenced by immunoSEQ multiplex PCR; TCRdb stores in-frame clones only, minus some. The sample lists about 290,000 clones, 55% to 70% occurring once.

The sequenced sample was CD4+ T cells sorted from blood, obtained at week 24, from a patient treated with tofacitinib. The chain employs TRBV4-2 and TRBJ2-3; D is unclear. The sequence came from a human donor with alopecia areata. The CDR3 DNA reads TGTGCCAGCAGCCGGGCGACAGATACGCAGTATTTT. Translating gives CASSRATDTQYF.